Listed below are T cell receptor beta chains from one sample, sequenced in a study of cytomegalovirus exposure and HLA in healthy donors. Clones were read by immunoSEQ multiplex PCR, and TCRdb kept only the in-frame ones, dropping some. The top ten clones hold about 4.9% of a sample with about 97,000 clones, approximately 64% of them seen once. Sequencing input: PBMCs. The receptors come from a human donor in good health. Each CDR3 is given with its conserved first and last residue. Each record gives: J gene, clone size, D gene, V gene, CDR3 DNA, CDR3 protein. The D gene is left open where the match is weak. For some rows the clone size is stated as once, few or many, or as a class when expanded; others skip it.

>TRBJ2-3|.|TRBD1|TRBV11-1
TGTGCCAGCAGGACAGGGGAAACAGATACGCAGTATTTT
CASRTGETDTQYF
>TRBJ2-7|.|.|TRBV4-1
TGCGCCAGCAGCCAAGGAGATAGCGGCTCCTACGAGCAGTACTTC
CASSQGDSGSYEQYF
>TRBJ1-4|once|TRBD1|TRBV28
TGTGCCAGCAGTTTATTGGAGGGGACAGGTGAAAAACTGTTTTTT
CASSLLEGTGEKLFF
>TRBJ2-3|.|.|TRBV11-2
TGTGCCAGCAGCTTAGGCGGGGATACGCAGTATTTT
CASSLGGDTQYF
>TRBJ2-5|few|TRBD2|TRBV30
TGTGCCTGGAGTCTACTACTCGCGGGAGGGCCCCAAGAGACCCAGTACTTC
CAWSLLLAGGPQETQYF
>TRBJ1-5|.|.|TRBV7-2
TGTGCCAGCAGCTTAATATCGGGGAATCAACCCCAGCATTTT
CASSLISGNQPQHF
>TRBJ2-7|few|TRBD2|TRBV19
TGTGCCAGTAGAGATAGCGGGAGGGCCTACGAGCAGTACTTC
CASRDSGRAYEQYF
>TRBJ1-1|.|.|TRBV18
TGTGCCAGCTCACCCCCGTCGGAAGGTGGGGCCACTGAAGCTTTCTTT
CASSPPSEGGATEAFF
>TRBJ2-5|few|.|TRBV6-1
TGTGCCAGCAGTGAAGCATCCCCTCGGGGTTTTGGGACCCAGTACTTC
CASSEASPRGFGTQYF
>TRBJ2-1|.|.|TRBV7-7
TGTGCCAGCAGCTTAGACGGCGGATCCTACAATGAGCAGTTCTTC
CASSLDGGSYNEQFF
>TRBJ1-1|.|.|TRBV18
TGTGCCAGCTCACCGGTCGGGAACACTGAAGCTTTCTTT
CASSPVGNTEAFF
>TRBJ2-7|.|.|TRBV6-5
TGTGCCGCTCAACGGGACGGGGGCTACGAGCAGTACTTC
CAAQRDGGYEQYF
>TRBJ2-1|.|TRBD2|TRBV5-4
TGTGCCAGCAGCTGGGGACTAGCGGAGGACAATGAGCAGTTCTTC
CASSWGLAEDNEQFF
>TRBJ2-2|.|TRBD2|TRBV5-1
TGCGCCAGCGAAAGGGGCACCCGACTAGCGGGAGGAGCAAGCACCGGGGAGCTGTTTTTT
CASERGTRLAGGASTGELFF
>TRBJ2-1|.|TRBD2|TRBV19
TGTGCCAGTAGTATATCTAGTTTCGGGGGGAACAATGAGCAGTTCTTC
CASSISSFGGNNEQFF
>TRBJ2-1|.|TRBD2|TRBV11-2
TGTGCCAGCGACCGTGAGGCGGGAGTCGGAAATGAGCAGTTCTTC
CASDREAGVGNEQFF
>TRBJ1-2|.|TRBD1|TRBV7-6
TGTGCCAGCAGCCCGGACAGGAGCGGCTACACCTTC
CASSPDRSGYTF
>TRBJ2-3|.|.|TRBV5-1
TGCGCCAGCAGCTTGGAGAAGCCCTTTAGAGATACGCAGTATTTT
CASSLEKPFRDTQYF
>TRBJ2-7|few|.|TRBV4-1
TGCGCCAGCAGCCAAGAACGGGGTAAAGGCGAGCAGTACTTC
CASSQERGKGEQYF
>TRBJ1-5|.|TRBD1|TRBV28
TGTGCCAGCAGTTTGGTGAGACAGGGATTGTACAATCAGCCCCAGCATTTT
CASSLVRQGLYNQPQHF
>TRBJ2-1|few|.|TRBV29-1
TGCAGCGTTGAAGGGAGGTCCGTGAATGAGCAGTTCTTC
CSVEGRSVNEQFF
>TRBJ2-7|.|TRBD2|TRBV6-1
TGTGCCACCAGGACTAGCGGTGACTACGAGCAGTACTTC
CATRTSGDYEQYF
>TRBJ1-1|few|.|TRBV29-1
TGCAGCGTTGTACAGCTGAACACTGAAGCTTTCTTT
CSVVQLNTEAFF
>TRBJ1-1|.|.|TRBV6-1
TGTGCCAGCAGTGAACGATTGGGTGCGGCGGCTTTCTTT
CASSERLGAAAFF
>TRBJ2-5|.|TRBD1|TRBV5-8
TGTGCCAGCAGCTCACAGGGGGTGAGGGAGACCCAGTACTTC
CASSSQGVRETQYF
>TRBJ1-4|few|.|TRBV4-2
TGTGCCAGCAGCCAAGAGGGGGCGATTGGTGAAAAACTGTTTTTT
CASSQEGAIGEKLFF
>TRBJ2-5|.|TRBD1|TRBV10-1
TGCGCCAGCAGTGAGTCGAAACAGGGGATACAGTACTTC
CASSESKQGIQYF
>TRBJ2-3|.|TRBD1|TRBV27
TGTGCCAGCAGTTCGTTTATTAGACGGGACAGGGGGCAATATACGCAGTATTTT
CASSSFIRRDRGQYTQYF
>TRBJ1-2|.|TRBD1|TRBV9
TGTGCCAGCAGCGTAGGGTCAGGGGGCGGCGATGGCTACACCTTC
CASSVGSGGGDGYTF
>TRBJ1-2|.|TRBD1|TRBV18
TGTGCCAGCTCACCAGAAGATGGGACAGGGTTTAACTATGGCTACACCTTC
CASSPEDGTGFNYGYTF
>TRBJ1-3|.|.|TRBV5-6
TGTGCCAGCAGCCGACCGACTGGATCTGGAAACACCATATATTTT
CASSRPTGSGNTIYF
>TRBJ2-3|.|TRBD2|TRBV11-2
TGTGCCAGCAGCTCGACTAGCGGGAGTGGGACAGATACGCAGTATTTT
CASSSTSGSGTDTQYF
>TRBJ2-1|.|.|TRBV5-1
TGCGCCAGCAGCTTGCAGGGGCCGCTCTACAATGAGCAGTTCTTC
CASSLQGPLYNEQFF